The subject of this entry is one T cell receptor (beta chain). Its matching antigen is unknown. The sample belongs to a study of shared clonotypes between healthy human individuals. Study-wide results and caveats: Few donors limited the genetic and exposure-history diversity represented.

There are 13 residues in the CDR3. Germline V gene lookup returns CDR1 SGHNT and CDR2 YYREEE (reference sequence). Unmatched junction bases numbered 1, after V lost 4 bases and J lost 0 bases. Here immunoSEQ multiplex PCR was the method, and the copy in TCRdb shows in-frame clones only, minus some. Altogether about 470,000 clones are present, roughly 83% being singletons, with the ten largest covering roughly 13%. V gene TRBV5-4 combines with J gene TRBJ2-7, with TRBD1 identical over 7 bases. The sequencing sample was made of PBMCs. The sequence was collected from a woman between 40 and 50 years old in good health. Some clones in this sample may be carry-over from other donors' samples. In DNA form, the CDR3 reads TGTGCCAGCAGCGGGGACAGCTCCTACGAGCAGTACTTC. Translating it yields CASSGDSSYEQYF. The full variable domain, with the rest looked up from reference TRBV5-4 and TRBJ2-7, is ETGVTQSPTHLIKTRGQQVTLRCSSQSGHNTVSWYQQALGQGPQFIFQYYREEENGRGNFPPRFSGLQFPNYSSELNVNALELDDSALYLCASSGDSSYEQYFGPGTRLTVT.